The sequence of this TCR beta chain was determined in a study of cytomegalovirus exposure and HLA in healthy donors. Trimming shortened V by 2 bases and J by 2 bases, and 8 bases separated the two germline ends. CDR3 size: 14 residues. The germline gives CDR1 MNHEY, CDR2 SVGAGI. With 60 Vbeta and 13 Jbeta primers, the PCR was carried out. Measured with immunoSEQ multiplex PCR; TCRdb has only the in-frame clones, and not every one. This table holds more than 80,000 clones, around 70% found once. The sample comprised PBMCs. This sequence joins TRBV6-5 and TRBJ2-3; D not resolved. The receptor's source is a boy between 10 and 17 years old in good health and CMV-seronegative. CDR3 in DNA: TGTGCCAGCAGTTACGGGCAGAACACAGATACGCAGTATTTT. Translation: CASSYGQNTDTQYF.